Below are 17 T cell receptor beta chains sequenced from a single sample in a study of T cells in Graves' hyperthyroidism and ophthalmopathy (dated by TCRdb to 2018 to 2020). Libraries were constructed by multiplex PCR. Sequenced using an Illumina HiSeq 2000. Amplification of TCR beta CDR3 regions was carried out from RNA transcripts. For the first round of RT-PCR on the TCR CDR3, the HTBI primer set was used together with the Qiagen OneStep RT-PCR kit. TCRdb trimmed the raw reads at Q25, called clones with MiXCR and kept productive beta chains. Every distinct CDR3 protein forms one entry, paired with its most common genes and DNA. The sample data list about 640,000 distinct CDR3 sequences, and around 20% of these were observed just once. The leading ten clones occupy under 35% of the sample. The sample was blood. The source is a man aged 30-40 years with Graves' ophthalmopathy.

In regard to this clonotype: A much more abundant neighbour one base away suggests this may be a read error. Because the CDR3 is missing its conserved closing phenylalanine or tryptophan, this is likely a read error. The J gene is TRBJ2-7, the V gene TRBV20-1, with D perhaps TRBD1 (6 bases). Germline V gene data show CDR1 as DFQATT and CDR2 as SNEGSKA (reference sequence). This CDR3 region has 14 residues. V lost 6 bases and J 3 bases, leaving 18 bases between the germline ends. The CDR3 DNA follows: TGCAGTGCCAACACAAACAGGGATTTCTACGAGCAGTACCTC. Protein product: CSANTNRDFYEQYL.

This clonotype was seen only a few times. This chain joins TRBV30 and TRBJ2-2; unclear D gene. Trimming removed 4 bases from V and 6 bases from J, with 6 bases in between. CDR1 and CDR2 from the germline V gene are GTSNPN and SVGIG (reference sequence). The CDR3 contains 11 residues. The CDR3 bases are TGTGCCTGGATCCCCTCCGGGGAGCTGTTTTTT. It encodes CAWIPSGELFF.

The V call is TRBV19, the J call TRBJ2-2; either TRBD1 or TRBD2 may supply D (5 bases each). The CDR3 sequence is 15 residues long. Germline V gives CDR1 LNHDA, CDR2 SQIVND (reference sequence). The V end was cut by 3 bases, the J end by 4 bases, with 12 bases between. CDR3 region: CASSMAWGSTGELFF. The CDR3, as DNA: TGTGCCAGTAGTATGGCTTGGGGGAGCACCGGGGAGCTGTTTTTT.

This clonotype appeared a few times. The J gene is TRBJ2-7, the V gene TRBV7-6, with D unclear. Germline CDR1 and CDR2: SGHVS and FNYEAQ. The V gene lost 2 bases and the J gene lost 5 bases, with 13 bases spanning the gap. The CDR3 totals 14 residues. The CDR3 region has the DNA TGTGCCAGCAGCTTATTGGGCCCTACCGACGAGCAGTACTTC. As protein: CASSLLGPTDEQYF.

This clonotype was picked up a small number of times. The rearrangement links TRBV5-1 to TRBJ2-7; 11 bases match TRBD1. V dropped 4 bases and J dropped 7; count of bases not matched to a gene: 7. The germline CDR1 and CDR2 sequences are SGHRS and YFSETQ. There are 14 residues in the CDR3. The CDR3 spells CASSPLGTGGEQYF. The CDR3 region has the DNA TGCGCCAGCAGCCCGTTGGGGACAGGGGGTGAGCAGTACTTC.

The chain is built from TRBV7-9 and TRBJ2-7; D unresolved. This CDR3 has 12 residues. Germline values: CDR1 SEHNR, CDR2 FQNEAQ (reference sequence). V lost 1 base and J 9 bases, leaving 10 bases between the germline ends. The CDR3 reads CASSLEGNRQYF. The CDR3 DNA reads as TGTGCCAGCAGCTTAGAAGGGAACCGGCAGTACTTC.

This clonotype has a handful of counts. The chain links TRBV7-9 to TRBJ2-1; 10 bases match TRBD2. Germline CDR1 is SEHNR and CDR2 is FQNEAQ (reference sequence). V shed 1 base and J 6 bases; nucleotides not matched to a gene: 3. The CDR3 loop spans 15 amino acids. CDR3 in amino acids: CASSLVLAGANEQFF. For the CDR3, the DNA is TGTGCCAGCAGCTTAGTGCTAGCGGGAGCCAATGAGCAGTTCTTC.

V gene TRBV19 combines with J gene TRBJ1-3; no firm D call. Germline V gives CDR1 LNHDA, CDR2 SQIVND (reference sequence). CDR3 length equals 14 residues. The V gene lost 7 bases and the J gene lost 0 bases, with 10 bases spanning the gap. Written as DNA, the CDR3 is TGTGCCAGTATCGGAGCTGGCTCTGGAAACACCATATATTTT. Residues: CASIGAGSGNTIYF.

This chain joins TRBV19 and TRBJ2-6, with D tentatively TRBD2 (7 bases). Per germline, CDR1 LNHDA and CDR2 SQIVND (reference sequence). With 5 bases removed from V and 8 bases from J, the gap between germline ends came to 16 bases. The CDR3 covers 15 residues. CDR3 bases: TGTGCCAGTAGTCGCACAGGGAGGGAGCCCAACGTCCTGACTTTC. Amino acid sequence: CASSRTGREPNVLTF.

This clonotype was observed at least ten times. The chain employs TRBV28 and TRBJ1-1, with D uncertain. The V end was cut by 6 bases, the J end by 1 base, with 9 bases between. The germline CDR1 and CDR2 sequences are MDHEN and SYDVKM. This CDR3 has 13 amino acids. The CDR3 spells CASSRDGNTEAFF. The CDR3 nucleotides read TGTGCCAGCAGCCGAGACGGGAACACTGAAGCTTTCTTT.

There are many counts of this clonotype. V and J are TRBV5-1 and TRBJ2-7; 8 bases match TRBD1. Looked up from germline, CDR1 is SGHRS and CDR2 is YFSETQ. V was clipped by 0 bases and J by 3 bases; unmatched bases: 5. This CDR3 region has 15 residues. The CDR3 bases are TGCGCCAGCAGCTTGGGCCGGGACAGGCACTACGAGCAGTACTTC. Translated, it gives CASSLGRDRHYEQYF.

This clonotype has more than one count but fewer than ten. The chain couples TRBV6-1 to TRBJ2-5; the match to TRBD2 covers 9 bases. The CDR3 length is 17 residues. V lost 4 bases and J lost 5; bases outside the gene matches: 14. CDR1 is MNHNS, CDR2 SASEGT, per germline. In DNA form, the CDR3 reads TGTGCCAGCAGTGGCGGTGGGGCGGGAGGGCAGTTGGAGACCCAGTACTTC. Translating gives CASSGGGAGGQLETQYF.

This clonotype was seen at least ten times. The J gene is TRBJ2-7, the V gene TRBV30; the D gene could be TRBD1 or TRBD2 (5 bases each). Germline values: CDR1 GTSNPN, CDR2 SVGIG (reference sequence). This CDR3 region has 14 residues. V shed 3 bases and J shed 2 bases, with 14 bases lying between them. This CDR3 reads CAWRGVNNPYEQYF. CDR3 DNA sequence: TGTGCCTGGAGGGGGGTCAACAACCCCTACGAGCAGTACTTC.

V usage is TRBV6-1 and J usage is TRBJ2-3; TRBD2 might be the D (6 bases). Germline V gives CDR1 MNHNS, CDR2 SASEGT. CDR3 length equals 13 residues. The ends were cut back, 8 bases at V and 3 bases at J, with 12 bases in the middle. CDR3 sequence: CASGIAVTDTQYF. The DNA of the CDR3 is TGTGCCAGCGGGATAGCGGTGACAGATACGCAGTATTTT.

This clonotype was seen only a few times. The genes are TRBV20-1 and TRBJ1-4, with D perhaps matching TRBD1 (6 bases). V shed 5 bases and J shed 8 bases, with 18 bases lying between them. Germline CDR1 and CDR2: DFQATT and SNEGSKA (reference sequence). This CDR3 spans 14 amino acids. CDR3 residues: CSAASEGHSEKLFF. The DNA of the CDR3 is TGCAGTGCTGCCTCGGAGGGACACTCGGAAAAACTGTTTTTT.

This clonotype occurred many times. V and J are TRBV9 and TRBJ2-1; the D gene could be TRBD1 or TRBD2 (5 bases each). Trimming removed 1 base at V and 8 bases at J, with 10 bases between. The length of the CDR3 is 13 residues. Looked up from germline, CDR1 is SGDLS and CDR2 is YYNGEE. The CDR3: CASSVRGVDEQFF. As DNA, the CDR3 is TGTGCCAGCAGCGTACGAGGGGTCGATGAGCAGTTCTTC.

The chain joins TRBV7-3 to TRBJ1-1, with 12 bases identical to TRBD1. The V and J ends lost 5 bases and 8 bases, in that order; junction bases with no gene match: 12. There are 16 residues in the CDR3. Germline values: CDR1 SGHTA, CDR2 FQGTGA. This chain's CDR3 is CASSISGQGALIEAFF. The CDR3 bases are TGTGCCAGCAGCATCTCGGGACAGGGGGCCTTAATAGAAGCTTTCTTT. The whole variable domain, remainder taken from reference TRBV7-3 and TRBJ1-1, is GAGVSQTPSNKVTEKGKYVELRCDPISGHTALYWYRQSLGQGPEFLIYFQGTGAADDSGLPNDRFFAVRPEGSVSTLKIQRTERGDSAVYLCASSISGQGALIEAFFGQGTRLTVV.